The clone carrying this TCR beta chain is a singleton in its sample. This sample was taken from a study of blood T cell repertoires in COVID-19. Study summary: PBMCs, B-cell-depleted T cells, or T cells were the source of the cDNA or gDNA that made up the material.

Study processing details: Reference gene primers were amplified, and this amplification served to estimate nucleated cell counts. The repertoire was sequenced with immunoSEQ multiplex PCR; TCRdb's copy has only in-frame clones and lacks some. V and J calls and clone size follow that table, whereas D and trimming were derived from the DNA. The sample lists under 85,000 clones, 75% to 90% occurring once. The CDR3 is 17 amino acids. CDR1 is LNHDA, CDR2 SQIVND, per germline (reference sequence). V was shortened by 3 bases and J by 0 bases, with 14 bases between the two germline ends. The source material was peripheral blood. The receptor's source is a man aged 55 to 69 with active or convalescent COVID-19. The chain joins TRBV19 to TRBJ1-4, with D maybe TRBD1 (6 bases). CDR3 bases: TGTGCCAGTAGTATCAGGGGAAGGGGCGCAACTAATGAAAAACTGTTTTTT. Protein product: CASSIRGRGATNEKLFF.